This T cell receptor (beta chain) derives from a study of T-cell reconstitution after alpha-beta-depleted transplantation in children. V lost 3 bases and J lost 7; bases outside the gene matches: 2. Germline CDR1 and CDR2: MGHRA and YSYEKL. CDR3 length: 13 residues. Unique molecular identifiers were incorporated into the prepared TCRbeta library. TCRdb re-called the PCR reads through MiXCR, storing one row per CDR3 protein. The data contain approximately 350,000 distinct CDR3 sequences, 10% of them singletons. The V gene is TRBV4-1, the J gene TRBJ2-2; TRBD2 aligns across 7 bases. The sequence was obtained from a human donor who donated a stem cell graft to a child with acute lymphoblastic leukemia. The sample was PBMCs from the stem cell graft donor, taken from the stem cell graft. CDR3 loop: CASSQIAGGELFF. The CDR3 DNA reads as TGCGCCAGCAGCCAGATAGCGGGCGGGGAGCTGTTTTTT.